This T cell receptor (beta chain) was observed in a study of cytomegalovirus exposure and HLA in healthy donors. The CDR3 has 12 residues. Germline loops: CDR1 MNHNS, CDR2 SASEGT. The V end lost 3 bases, the J end lost 6 bases, and 9 bases lay between the germline ends. In nominal health when sampled, donors likely had unrecorded immune exposures nonetheless. The PCR employed 60 Vbeta primers together with 13 Jbeta primers. The data were produced by immunoSEQ multiplex PCR, yet TCRdb's version contains in-frame clones alone and is incomplete. The profile shows 110,000 to 150,000 clones, over 65% of them singletons. General observations from the study: Being productive about 87% or about 30% of the time was typical of most TCR beta V segments in an earlier analysis. Later analysis suggested links between common viral pathogens and several top significant clusters.

For this clone: No antigen is known for it.

The sample consisted of PBMCs. V is TRBV6-1 and J is TRBJ2-7; maybe TRBD1 (5 bases). This sequence was found in a female donor in good health and CMV-seronegative. The CDR3: CASSDATVEQYF. CDR3 bases: TGTGCCAGCAGTGACGCGACAGTCGAGCAGTACTTC.